This paragraph reports one TCR beta chain. The J segment lost 3 bases and the V segment lost 6 bases, leaving 12 bases of the junction unmatched. The CDR3 spans 15 residues. In germline, CDR1 is SGHRS, CDR2 YFSETQ. PBMC libraries mostly used 450 to 600 ng of input genomic DNA, with six replicates per sample. The table came from immunoSEQ multiplex PCR; TCRdb's copy has only in-frame clones and leaves some out. This sample has about 72,000 clones, with about 86% found just once. The record originates from a study of neoadjuvant anti-PD-1 for oral cavity cancer. Blood cells were analyzed directly, without culture or expansion.

The TCR originated in a person between 40 and 85 years old with oral cavity squamous cell carcinoma. The V and J genes are TRBV5-1 and TRBJ2-7; 7 positions agree with TRBD2. This specimen was PBMCs, taken before nivolumab (anti-PD-1) treatment. The CDR3 DNA follows: TGCGCCAGCAAGGAGGTGGGAGGGCCTTTCTACGAGCAGTACTTC. It is translated as CASKEVGGPFYEQYF.